These 22 T cell receptor beta chains were sequenced from one sample in a study of beta chain features in type 1 diabetes. Every isolated RNA sample was fully reverse transcribed, so sequencing captured expressed TCRB transcripts. Generated by immunoSEQ multiplex PCR, the TCRdb table keeps only in-frame clones and is missing some. Of around 200,000 clones detected, around an eighth appear once; the ten largest clones hold about 0.59%. Specimen: central memory CD4+ T cells from blood. Receptor source: a young woman in good health.

The sample holds a few counts of this clone. This chain joins TRBV11-2 and TRBJ2-3; D is ambiguous. The CDR3 loop spans 15 amino acids. Between the trimmed V and J ends, which lost 0 bases and 6 bases, there was a span of 13 bases. Per the germline V gene, CDR1 is SGHAT and CDR2 is FQNNGV. For the CDR3, the DNA is TGTGCCAGCAGCTTAGATCGGCGGCAGACTGATACGCAGTATTTT. It encodes CASSLDRRQTDTQYF.

A few counts support this clone. V is TRBV4-2 and J is TRBJ1-1, with a possible D match to TRBD1 (6 bases). CDR3 length: 15 amino acids. Between the trimmed V and J ends, which lost 4 bases and 1 base, there was a span of 13 bases. From germline, CDR1 is LGHNA and CDR2 YNFKEQ. In DNA, the CDR3 is TGTGCCAGCAGCCCCTCCGAGGGGGAGAACACTGAAGCTTTCTTT. This codes for CASSPSEGENTEAFF.

In this sample, this clone turned up a few times. The chain employs TRBV5-8 and TRBJ2-3; tentative D call: TRBD2 (6 bases). The CDR3 covers 15 residues. Germline values: CDR1 SGHTS, CDR2 YDEGEE. The germline V and J ends were trimmed by 7 bases and 0 bases, with 15 bases remaining between them. CDR3 DNA sequence: TGTGCCAGCCACGCCGGGGACTTAAGCACAGATACGCAGTATTTT. This translates into CASHAGDLSTDTQYF. Full variable domain (outside the CDR3, taken from reference TRBV5-8 and TRBJ2-3): EAGVTQSPTHLIKTRGQQATLRCSPISGHTSVYWYQQALGLGLQFLLWYDEGEERNRGNFPPRFSGRQFPNYSSELNVNALELEDSALYLCASHAGDLSTDTQYFGPGTRLTVL.

The sample holds a few counts of this clone. This chain joins TRBV25-1 and TRBJ2-1; TRBD2 matches at 10 bases. There are 14 residues in the CDR3. Trimming cost V 4 bases and J 3 bases; bases outside gene matches: 0. Germline CDR1 is MGHDK and CDR2 is SYGVNS. The CDR3 coding sequence is TGTGCCAGCAGTGGGACTAGCGGCTACAATGAGCAGTTCTTC. Translation gives CASSGTSGYNEQFF.

This chain uses TRBV7-2 with TRBJ1-2, with TRBD1 matching 7 bases. CDR3 length: 15 amino acids. Looked up from germline, CDR1 is SGHTA and CDR2 is FQGNSA. V trimming: 1 base; J trimming: 2 bases; junction bases outside the gene matches: 4. CDR3 nucleotides: TGTGCCAGCAGCTTAGGGGGACAGCACAACTATGGCTACACCTTC. Translation: CASSLGGQHNYGYTF.

J is TRBJ2-1 and V is TRBV7-2; TRBD2 agrees at 14 bases. Per germline, CDR1 SGHTA and CDR2 FQGNSA. V trimming: 5 bases; J trimming: 6 bases; junction bases outside the gene matches: 6. The CDR3 length is 16 residues. The CDR3 spells CASSAGLAGGFNEQFF. For the CDR3, the DNA is TGTGCCAGCAGCGCCGGACTAGCGGGGGGTTTCAATGAGCAGTTCTTC.

This chain connects TRBV19 to TRBJ2-5; TRBD2 aligns across 7 bases. This CDR3 comprises 15 residues. Per germline, CDR1 LNHDA and CDR2 SQIVND (reference sequence). The J segment lost 5 bases and the V segment lost 1 base, leaving 7 bases of the junction unmatched. The CDR3 sequence is CASSIGGGIGETQYF. The CDR3 DNA reads as TGTGCCAGTAGTATAGGGGGGGGGATTGGGGAGACCCAGTACTTC.

This chain uses TRBV11-2 with TRBJ1-1; D is uncertain. V was trimmed by 8 bases and J by 1 base, leaving 5 bases between them. Germline V CDR1 and CDR2: SGHAT, FQNNGV. The CDR3 has 11 residues. CDR3: CASEGNTEAFF. Here the CDR3 DNA reads TGTGCCAGCGAGGGGAACACTGAAGCTTTCTTT.

This clone was picked up a small number of times. The rearrangement uses TRBV29-1 and TRBJ1-1; D gene uncertain. The CDR3 sequence is 14 residues long. Germline CDR1 reads SQVTM; CDR2 reads ANQGSEA. Trimming left V 4 bases short and J 2 bases short, with 14 bases between. In nucleotides, the CDR3 is TGCAGCGTTGGTCTGGGCAGCCTTAACACTGAAGCTTTCTTT. It encodes CSVGLGSLNTEAFF. The whole variable domain, remainder taken from reference TRBV29-1 and TRBJ1-1, is SAVISQKPSRDICQRGTSLTIQCQVDSQVTMMFWYRQQPGQSLTLIATANQGSEATYESGFVIDKFPISRPNLTFSTLTVSNMSPEDSSIYLCSVGLGSLNTEAFFGQGTRLTVV.

This clone came up a few times. Distinct nucleotide sequences in the sample also encode this CDR3. The rearrangement uses TRBV30 and TRBJ1-5; D gene ambiguous. This CDR3 has 13 residues. From germline, CDR1 is GTSNPN and CDR2 SVGIG (reference sequence). Trimming took off 3 bases at V and 0 bases at J, with 6 bases between the two ends. The DNA of the CDR3 is TGTGCCTGGAGCCCAGATAGCAATCAGCCCCAGCATTTT. This translates into CAWSPDSNQPQHF.

This clone showed up just a few times. The V call is TRBV29-1, the J call TRBJ1-5; D is perhaps TRBD1 (5 bases). Trimming removed 5 bases from V and 0 bases from J, with 14 bases in between. The CDR3 extends over 15 amino acids. The germline V gene encodes CDR1 SQVTM and CDR2 ANQGSEA. The CDR3 loop reads CSVRTDSYSNQPQHF. The CDR3 DNA sequence: TGCAGCGTTCGAACCGACAGCTATAGCAATCAGCCCCAGCATTTT.

The V gene is TRBV19, the J gene TRBJ2-1; TRBD1 aligns across 10 bases. Losses at the gene ends were 3 bases for V and 7 bases for J; bases not matched to a gene: 12. The CDR3 consists of 17 residues. CDR1 is LNHDA, CDR2 SQIVND, per germline (reference sequence). The CDR3: CASSIHSTGGASNEQFF. CDR3 bases: TGTGCCAGTAGTATTCACTCGACAGGGGGCGCGAGTAATGAGCAGTTCTTC. The full variable domain, completed using reference TRBV19 and TRBJ2-1, is DGGITQSPKYLFRKEGQNVTLSCEQNLNHDAMYWYRQDPGQGLRLIYYSQIVNDFQKGDIAEGYSVSREKKESFPLTVTSAQKNPTAFYLCASSIHSTGGASNEQFFGPGTRLTVL.

This sequence joins TRBV2 and TRBJ1-1; D is unclear. Trimming cost V 2 bases and J 1 base, with 8 bases left between them. The CDR3 runs 14 residues. Germline lookup yields CDR1 SNHLY and CDR2 FYNNEI. The CDR3 spells CASSEWAANTEAFF. The CDR3, as DNA: TGTGCCAGCAGTGAATGGGCAGCGAACACTGAAGCTTTCTTT.

This clone was counted only a few times. The chain uses TRBV28 and TRBJ2-7, with a possible D match to TRBD1 (6 bases). There are 16 residues in the CDR3. V was cut by 6 bases and J by 5 bases, with 23 bases left in between. Germline loops: CDR1 MDHEN, CDR2 SYDVKM. In DNA, the CDR3 is TGTGCCAGCAGATCAGGGGAGATTGGGGTACGTGACGAGCAGTACTTC. It translates to CASRSGEIGVRDEQYF.

V and J are TRBV2 and TRBJ1-5; a weak D match, TRBD1 (6 bases). Germline V gene lookup returns CDR1 SNHLY and CDR2 FYNNEI. This CDR3 region has 15 residues. This CDR3 is CGTASNGGAGQPQHF. CDR3 DNA: TGTGGAACAGCCTCCAATGGGGGGGCCGGTCAGCCCCAGCATTTT.

The rearrangement joins TRBV5-1 to TRBJ2-5; the D gene is possibly TRBD1 (6 bases). The V gene lost 3 bases and the J gene lost 8 bases, with 29 bases spanning the gap. The CDR3 sequence is 18 residues long. Germline V gives CDR1 SGHRS, CDR2 YFSETQ. The CDR3 DNA follows: TGCGCCAGCAGCTCCCCGGACAGAGGCGAAATGAGCGGAGTTACCCAGTACTTC. Translating it yields CASSSPDRGEMSGVTQYF.

This clone has only a few counts. The rearrangement joins TRBV18 to TRBJ1-5; 9 nucleotides match TRBD1. Trimming took 6 bases from V and 5 from J; bases not matched to a gene: 8. This CDR3 is 15 amino acids long. Germline CDR1 is KGHSH and CDR2 is LQKENI. CDR3 bases: TGTGCCAGCTCTCCTACACAGGGGGCTGATCAGCCCCAGCATTTT. Its protein is CASSPTQGADQPQHF.

The J gene is TRBJ1-2, the V gene TRBV7-9, with a weak D call TRBD1 (6 bases). This CDR3 comprises 14 residues. The V gene's germline CDR1 is SEHNR and CDR2 FQNEAQ (reference sequence). The germline V and J ends were trimmed by 8 bases and 0 bases, with 13 bases remaining between them. CDR3 loop: CASARTETNYGYTF. In nucleotides, the CDR3 is TGTGCCAGCGCCAGGACAGAGACTAACTATGGCTACACCTTC. The complete variable domain, with remaining parts taken from reference TRBV7-9 and TRBJ1-2, reads DTGVSQNPRHKITKRGQNVTFRCDPISEHNRLYWYRQTLGQGPEFLTYFQNEAQLEKSRLLSDRFSAERPKGSFSTLEIQRTEQGDSAMYLCASARTETNYGYTFGSGTRLTVV.

This clone was picked up a small number of times. The J gene is TRBJ2-2, the V gene TRBV6-1; TRBD1 matches at 9 bases. This CDR3 spans 13 amino acids. With 10 bases clipped from V and 6 bases from J, the junction kept 6 bases outside the gene matches. CDR1 is MNHNS and CDR2 is SASEGT in the germline V gene. CDR3 nucleotide sequence: TGTGCCACCTCCCGGGACAGGGCCGGGGAGCTGTTTTTT. Translation: CATSRDRAGELFF.

The chain combines TRBV7-2 with TRBJ1-2; the D gene is possibly TRBD1 (6 bases). The CDR3 is 16 residues long. Between the trimmed V and J ends, which lost 5 bases and 3 bases, there was a span of 19 bases. Germline loops: CDR1 SGHTA, CDR2 FQGNSA. CDR3 in DNA: TGTGCCAGCAGCCCTGGCAGGCACAGGGTTGACTATGGCTACACCTTC. Translation: CASSPGRHRVDYGYTF.

Only a few counts were recorded for this clone. This chain connects TRBV6-5 to TRBJ2-5; tentatively, D is TRBD1 (5 bases). Germline V gives CDR1 MNHEY, CDR2 SVGAGI. This CDR3 has 14 residues. Trimming removed 6 bases at V and 0 bases at J, with 11 bases between. CDR3 coding DNA: TGTGCCAGCAGGGTCAGGGCTCACCAAGAGACCCAGTACTTC. Protein sequence: CASRVRAHQETQYF.

This clone was picked up a small number of times. J is TRBJ1-2 and V is TRBV30; D is possibly TRBD1 (5 bases). V was cut by 5 bases and J by 4 bases, with 17 bases left in between. CDR1 is GTSNPN, CDR2 SVGIG, per germline (reference sequence). CDR3 length equals 14 residues. CDR3 coding DNA: TGTGCCTGGTCTATTTGGGGCCCATCCTATGGCTACACCTTC. Translating it yields CAWSIWGPSYGYTF.